The rows below give T cell receptor beta chains drawn from one sample of a study of blood T cell repertoires in COVID-19. The protocol was immunoSEQ multiplex PCR, while the TCRdb copy is restricted to in-frame clones and leaves out a portion. The sample includes more than 20,000 clones, about nine tenths of them seen just once. The sample comprised peripheral blood. The origin of the receptors is a human donor with active COVID-19. The donor label of this sample is uncertain. CDR3s include the opening cysteine and the closing phenylalanine or tryptophan. D genes are given only for firm matches. Only some rows state a clone size, as once, few, many or a class for expanded clones.

V: TRBV5-4; size: -; J: TRBJ1-2; D: -; DNA: TGTGCCAGCAGCTCGAGGGTAGACTATGGCTACACCTTC; CDR3: CASSSRVDYGYTF
V: TRBV5-1; size: -; J: TRBJ2-3; D: -; DNA: TGCGCCAGCAGCTTGGATTTGCGCGGTACGCAGTATTTT; CDR3: CASSLDLRGTQYF
V: TRBV14; size: -; J: TRBJ2-6; D: -; DNA: TGTGCCAGCAGAAACAGCTCTGGGGCCAACGTCCTGACTTTC; CDR3: CASRNSSGANVLTF
V: TRBV7-9; size: -; J: TRBJ2-5; D: -; DNA: TGTGCCAGCAGCGGCCGGGACATTCAAGAGACCCAGTACTTC; CDR3: CASSGRDIQETQYF
V: TRBV9; size: -; J: TRBJ2-2; D: TRBD2; DNA: TGTGCCAGCAGCGTAGGTCTAGCGGCTAACACCGGGGAGCTGTTTTTT; CDR3: CASSVGLAANTGELFF
V: TRBV28; size: -; J: TRBJ2-1; D: TRBD2; DNA: TGTGCCAGCCGTTCCCTAAGCCCCTTGACTAGCGGGGGTAGGGAGCAGTTCTTC; CDR3: CASRSLSPLTSGGREQFF
V: TRBV12-3/TRBV12-4; size: -; J: TRBJ1-2; D: -; DNA: TGTGCCAGCAGCCCTACCCCTGACTATGGCTACACCTTC; CDR3: CASSPTPDYGYTF
V: TRBV7-9; size: -; J: TRBJ1-1; D: -; DNA: TGTGCCAGCAGCTTAACAGGCGGTATGAACACTGAAGCTTTCTTT; CDR3: CASSLTGGMNTEAFF
V: TRBV5-6; size: -; J: TRBJ2-4; D: -; DNA: TGTGCCAGCAGCTTGGGGTCGGGAGACATTCAGTACTTC; CDR3: CASSLGSGDIQYF
V: TRBV18; size: -; J: TRBJ1-5; D: -; DNA: TGTGCCAGCTCACCACGACAGGACACATCTCAGCCCCAGCATTTT; CDR3: CASSPRQDTSQPQHF
V: TRBV7-9; size: -; J: TRBJ1-1; D: -; DNA: TGTGCCAGCAGCCCTGAGGCTGAAGCTTTCTTT; CDR3: CASSPEAEAFF
V: TRBV18; size: once; J: TRBJ1-5; D: -; DNA: TGTGCCAGCTCAGGAGGGGATAGCAATCAGCCCCAGCATTTT; CDR3: CASSGGDSNQPQHF
V: TRBV9; size: -; J: TRBJ2-3; D: TRBD2; DNA: TGTGCCAGCAGCGTAGAACTAGCGGGGGGGACTAGCACAGATACGCAGTATTTT; CDR3: CASSVELAGGTSTDTQYF
V: TRBV9; size: -; J: TRBJ2-3; D: TRBD2; DNA: TGTGCCAGCAGCTTGACTAGCGTAAGCACAGATACGCAGTATTTT; CDR3: CASSLTSVSTDTQYF
V: TRBV7-6; size: -; J: TRBJ2-2; D: TRBD2; DNA: TGTGCCAGCAGCCCACTGTCGACTAGCGGGGGGGGCACCGGGGAGCTGTTTTTT; CDR3: CASSPLSTSGGGTGELFF
V: TRBV13; size: -; J: TRBJ2-3; D: -; DNA: TGTGCCAGCAGCTTAGGGGCAGGGTCCACAGATACGCAGTATTTT; CDR3: CASSLGAGSTDTQYF
V: TRBV6-6; size: -; J: TRBJ1-2; D: -; DNA: TGTGCCAGCAACCGAGGGTCCCGAGGGTATGGCTACACCTTC; CDR3: CASNRGSRGYGYTF
V: TRBV25-1; size: -; J: TRBJ1-2; D: -; DNA: TGTGCCAGCAGTGAAGTGGGGGGGGATGGCTACACCTTC; CDR3: CASSEVGGDGYTF
V: TRBV7-9; size: -; J: TRBJ1-2; D: -; DNA: TGTGCCAGCAGCTTAGGTTCGTTTGGAGTAGGAGGCTACACCTTC; CDR3: CASSLGSFGVGGYTF
V: TRBV10-3; size: -; J: TRBJ2-3; D: TRBD2; DNA: TGTGCCATCAGTGATCAGCGGGAGATAGATACGCAGTATTTT; CDR3: CAISDQREIDTQYF
V: TRBV19; size: -; J: TRBJ1-2; D: -; DNA: TGTGCCAGTAGTATAGGCTCCCGGGAGGACTATGGCTACACCTTC; CDR3: CASSIGSREDYGYTF
V: TRBV4-2; size: -; J: TRBJ1-2; D: TRBD1; DNA: TGTGCCAGCAGCCAAGAACAGGGGGCGAACTATGGCTACACCTTC; CDR3: CASSQEQGANYGYTF
V: TRBV28; size: -; J: TRBJ2-7; D: TRBD2; DNA: TGTGCCAGCAGTTTGTCCCTAGCGGGAGGAGGGACCGAGCAGTACTTC; CDR3: CASSLSLAGGGTEQYF
V: TRBV9; size: once; J: TRBJ1-5; D: TRBD1; DNA: TGTGCCAGCAGCGTGGACAGGGGTGATGGGCCCCAGCATTTT; CDR3: CASSVDRGDGPQHF
V: TRBV24-1; size: once; J: TRBJ1-6; D: TRBD1; DNA: TGTGCCACCACCGACAGGGGAGACTACGGTTCACCCCTCCACTTT; CDR3: CATTDRGDYGSPLHF
V: TRBV29-1; size: -; J: TRBJ2-7; D: -; DNA: TGCAGCGTTGGGGGGCCTGAGGGAGCCCGGGGGGACGAGCAGTACTTC; CDR3: CSVGGPEGARGDEQYF
V: TRBV5-6; size: few; J: TRBJ1-5; D: -; DNA: TGTGCCAGCAGCTTATGGACAGTTCCGAATCAGCCCCAGCATTTT; CDR3: CASSLWTVPNQPQHF
V: TRBV19; size: -; J: TRBJ2-7; D: TRBD1; DNA: TGTGCCAGTAGTAGAGGAGACAGGGTCTCCTACGAGCAGTACTTC; CDR3: CASSRGDRVSYEQYF
V: TRBV18; size: -; J: TRBJ2-1; D: -; DNA: TGTGCCAGCTCACCAGCCTCTCAGGGGGGTGAGCAGTTCTTC; CDR3: CASSPASQGGEQFF
V: TRBV11-2; size: -; J: TRBJ2-1; D: -; DNA: TGTGCCAGCAGCCATGGAGGGGGGGCTAGCTCCTACAATGAGCAGTTCTTC; CDR3: CASSHGGGASSYNEQFF
V: TRBV2; size: few; J: TRBJ2-7; D: TRBD1; DNA: TGTGCCAGCAGCGGTAGTAGAACAGGGGTTAAGGGGCTCGAGCAGTACTTC; CDR3: CASSGSRTGVKGLEQYF
V: TRBV5-1; size: -; J: TRBJ2-5; D: TRBD1; DNA: TGCGCCAGCAGCCTGGTGGACAGGACACAAGAGACCCAGTACTTC; CDR3: CASSLVDRTQETQYF
V: TRBV10-3; size: -; J: TRBJ2-2; D: -; DNA: TGTGCCACCGAAGGAAGACAGGCGAACACCGGGGAGCTGTTTTTT; CDR3: CATEGRQANTGELFF
V: TRBV19; size: once; J: TRBJ2-3; D: TRBD1; DNA: TGTGCCAGTAGCCAACAGGGGGCGCGCGCAGATACGCAGTATTTT; CDR3: CASSQQGARADTQYF
V: TRBV6-5; size: -; J: TRBJ2-5; D: -; DNA: TGTGCCAGCAGTTACTCGCGTCTTCCCCAAGAGACCCAGTACTTC; CDR3: CASSYSRLPQETQYF
V: TRBV19; size: -; J: TRBJ2-3; D: -; DNA: TGTGCCAGTAGTCCCCTAGGTCCCACAGATACGCAGTATTTT; CDR3: CASSPLGPTDTQYF
V: TRBV7-9; size: once; J: TRBJ1-3; D: TRBD1; DNA: TGTGCCAGCAGCCGGGGACAGGGAGGCGAAAACACCATATATTTT; CDR3: CASSRGQGGENTIYF
V: TRBV5-1; size: -; J: TRBJ1-2; D: -; DNA: TGCGCCAGCAGCTTGGCCGGACAGAATGGCTACACCTTC; CDR3: CASSLAGQNGYTF
V: TRBV7-8; size: -; J: TRBJ1-2; D: -; DNA: TGTGCCAGCAGCTTTAGCAGTTCTAACTATGGCTACACCTTC; CDR3: CASSFSSSNYGYTF
V: TRBV28; size: -; J: TRBJ2-7; D: TRBD2; DNA: TGTGCCAGCAGTCCATTTTTTAAACCTGGCGGGAGGTCCGAGCAGTACTTC; CDR3: CASSPFFKPGGRSEQYF
V: TRBV4-2; size: -; J: TRBJ2-6; D: -; DNA: TGTGCCAGCAGCCGGGGACACCGCGTAAGCTCTGGGGCCAACGTCCTGACTTTC; CDR3: CASSRGHRVSSGANVLTF
V: TRBV19; size: few; J: TRBJ1-2; D: -; DNA: TGTGCCAGTACCCTGGCGGGGGCGTATGGCTACACCTTC; CDR3: CASTLAGAYGYTF
V: TRBV21-1; size: -; J: TRBJ2-3; D: -; DNA: TGTGCCAGCAGCAAATTTATAGGGGACACTTGCACAGATACGCAGTATTTT; CDR3: CASSKFIGDTCTDTQYF
V: TRBV7-2; size: -; J: TRBJ1-2; D: -; DNA: TGTGCCAGCAGCTCCAATTGGGGGGTTGGTGGCTACACCTTC; CDR3: CASSSNWGVGGYTF
V: TRBV6-5; size: once; J: TRBJ1-4; D: -; DNA: TGTGCCAGCAGGCGGGAGTTTAATGAAAAACTGTTTTTT; CDR3: CASRREFNEKLFF
V: TRBV18; size: -; J: TRBJ2-3; D: TRBD1; DNA: TGTGCCAGCTCTCCCGGGACAGAGACTAGCACAGATACGCAGTATTTT; CDR3: CASSPGTETSTDTQYF
V: TRBV19; size: -; J: TRBJ2-5; D: TRBD2; DNA: TGTGCCAGTAGGGGTAGCGGGAACCAGTACTTC; CDR3: CASRGSGNQYF
V: TRBV5-5; size: -; J: TRBJ1-2; D: TRBD1; DNA: TGTGCCAGCAGCCTGTCAGGGGGCTATGGCTACACCTTC; CDR3: CASSLSGGYGYTF
V: TRBV6-5; size: -; J: TRBJ2-1; D: TRBD1; DNA: TGTGCCAGCGCGGGCAGGGGGCGCTCCTACAATGAGCAGTTCTTC; CDR3: CASAGRGRSYNEQFF
V: TRBV5-4; size: -; J: TRBJ2-7; D: -; DNA: TGTGCCAGCAGCTCTCTGGGCAACTACGAGCAGTACTTC; CDR3: CASSSLGNYEQYF